These 5 T cell receptor beta chains came from one sample sequenced in a study of blood T cell repertoires in COVID-19. Here immunoSEQ multiplex PCR was the method, and the copy in TCRdb shows in-frame clones only, minus some. The table records about 150,000 clones, 80% to 90% of them present only once. The sequencing input was peripheral blood. The receptors come from a man aged 18 to 30 with COVID-19, enrolled during active disease.

This clone was seen a handful of times. The CDR3 DNA follows: TGTGCCAGCAGCCCGGACTCTTACCGTTACAATGAGCAGTTCTTC. Protein sequence: CASSPDSYRYNEQFF. This chain uses TRBV7-6 with TRBJ2-1, with D perhaps matching TRBD2 (5 bases). Trimming shortened V by 5 bases and J by 4 bases, and 15 bases separated the two germline ends. CDR3 length: 15 residues. Germline V gene data show CDR1 as SGHVS and CDR2 as FNYEAQ.

This clone showed up just once. The chain carries TRBV19 and TRBJ1-5, with D perhaps TRBD1 (6 bases). Germline values: CDR1 LNHDA, CDR2 SQIVND (reference sequence). The V gene lost 4 bases and the J gene lost 0 bases, with 22 bases spanning the gap. The CDR3 has 19 residues. The CDR3 DNA sequence: TGTGCCAGTAGTACCCCGAGGACAGCTTTAGCATATAGCAATCAGCCCCAGCATTTT. This translates into CASSTPRTALAYSNQPQHF.

The chain employs TRBV2 and TRBJ2-7, with D uncertain. The CDR3 covers 12 residues. Germline V lookup: CDR1 SNHLY, CDR2 FYNNEI. The V end was cut by 6 bases, the J end by 2 bases, with 8 bases between. Here the CDR3 DNA reads TGTGCCAGCAGCCCTATGGCCTACGAGCAGTACTTC. It is translated as CASSPMAYEQYF.

The V and J genes are TRBV27 and TRBJ2-1; 7 nucleotides match TRBD2. Unmatched junction bases numbered 12, after V lost 3 bases and J lost 7 bases. This CDR3 comprises 16 residues. Germline CDR1 is MNHEY and CDR2 is SMNVEV (reference sequence). The CDR3 reads CASSFFKGGPGNEQFF. Written as DNA, the CDR3 is TGTGCCAGCAGTTTCTTCAAGGGAGGGCCTGGGAATGAGCAGTTCTTC.

This chain connects TRBV7-2 to TRBJ2-5, with D uncertain. The CDR3 extends over 16 amino acids. Germline V lookup: CDR1 SGHTA, CDR2 FQGNSA. V was clipped by 1 base and J by 0 bases, with 12 bases between them. CDR3 in amino acids: CASSLVEYLNQETQYF. The CDR3 DNA sequence: TGTGCCAGCAGCTTAGTGGAGTACTTAAACCAAGAGACCCAGTACTTC.